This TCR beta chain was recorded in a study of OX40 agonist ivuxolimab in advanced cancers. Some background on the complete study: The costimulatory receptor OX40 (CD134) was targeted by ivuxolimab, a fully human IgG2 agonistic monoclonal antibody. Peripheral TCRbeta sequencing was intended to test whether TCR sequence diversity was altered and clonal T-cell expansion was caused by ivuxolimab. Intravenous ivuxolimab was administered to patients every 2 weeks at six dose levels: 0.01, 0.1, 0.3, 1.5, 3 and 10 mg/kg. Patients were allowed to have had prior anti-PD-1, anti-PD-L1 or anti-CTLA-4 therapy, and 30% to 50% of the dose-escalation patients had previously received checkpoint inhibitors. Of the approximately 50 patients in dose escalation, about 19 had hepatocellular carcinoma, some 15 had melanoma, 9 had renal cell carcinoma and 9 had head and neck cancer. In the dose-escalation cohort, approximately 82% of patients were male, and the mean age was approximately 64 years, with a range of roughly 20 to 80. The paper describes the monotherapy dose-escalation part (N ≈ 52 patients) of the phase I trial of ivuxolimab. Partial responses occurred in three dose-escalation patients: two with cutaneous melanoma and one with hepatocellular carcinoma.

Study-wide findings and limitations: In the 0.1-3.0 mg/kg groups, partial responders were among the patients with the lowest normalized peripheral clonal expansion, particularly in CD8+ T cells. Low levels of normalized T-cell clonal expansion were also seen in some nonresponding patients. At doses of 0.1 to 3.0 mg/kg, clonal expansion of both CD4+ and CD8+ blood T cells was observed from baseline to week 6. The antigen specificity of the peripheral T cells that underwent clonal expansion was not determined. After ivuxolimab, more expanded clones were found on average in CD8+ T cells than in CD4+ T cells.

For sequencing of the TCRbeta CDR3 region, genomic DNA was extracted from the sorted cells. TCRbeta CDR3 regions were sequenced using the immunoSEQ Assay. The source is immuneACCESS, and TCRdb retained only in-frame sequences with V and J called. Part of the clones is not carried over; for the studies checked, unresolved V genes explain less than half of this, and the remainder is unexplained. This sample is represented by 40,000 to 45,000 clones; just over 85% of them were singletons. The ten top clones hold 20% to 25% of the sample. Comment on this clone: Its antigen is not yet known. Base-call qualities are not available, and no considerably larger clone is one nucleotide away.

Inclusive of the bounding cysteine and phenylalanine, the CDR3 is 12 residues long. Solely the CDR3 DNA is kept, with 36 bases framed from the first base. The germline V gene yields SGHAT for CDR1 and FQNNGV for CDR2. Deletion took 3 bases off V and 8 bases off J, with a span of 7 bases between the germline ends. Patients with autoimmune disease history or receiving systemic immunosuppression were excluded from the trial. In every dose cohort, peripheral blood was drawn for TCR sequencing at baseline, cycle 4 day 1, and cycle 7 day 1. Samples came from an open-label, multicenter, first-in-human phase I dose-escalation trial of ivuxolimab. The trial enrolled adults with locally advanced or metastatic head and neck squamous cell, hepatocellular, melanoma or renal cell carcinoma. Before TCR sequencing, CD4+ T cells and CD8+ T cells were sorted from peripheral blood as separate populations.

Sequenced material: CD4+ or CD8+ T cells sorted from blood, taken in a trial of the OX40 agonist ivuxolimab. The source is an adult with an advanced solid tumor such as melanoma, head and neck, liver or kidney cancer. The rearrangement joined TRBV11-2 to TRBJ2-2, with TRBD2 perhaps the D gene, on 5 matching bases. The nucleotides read TGTGCCAGCAGCTTCTCGGGAGGGGAGCTGTTTTTT. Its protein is CASSFSGGELFF.